Each of the 23 T cell receptor beta chains below was sequenced from the same sample in a study of T cell responses to AZD1222 COVID-19 vaccine. This table comes from immunoSEQ multiplex PCR, and its TCRdb copy is limited to in-frame clones, with some not included. The repertoire holds about 100,000 clones, approximately 87% seen once, with over 3% in the top ten. Sequences were derived from peripheral blood, sampled on day 0 of AZD1222 vaccination. These receptors all come from an adult in good health.

V usage is TRBV9 and J usage is TRBJ2-7, with D possibly TRBD1 on 6 matching bases. Trimming left V 1 base short and J 0 bases short, with 8 bases between. CDR3 length: 14 amino acids. Germline loops: CDR1 SGDLS, CDR2 YYNGEE. The CDR3 protein is CASSVRDTSYEQYF. The CDR3, as DNA: TGTGCCAGCAGCGTACGGGACACCTCCTACGAGCAGTACTTC. The full variable domain, rest sourced from reference TRBV9 and TRBJ2-7, is DSGVTQTPKHLITATGQRVTLRCSPRSGDLSVYWYQQSLDQGLQFLIQYYNGEERAKGNILERFSAQQFPDLHSELNLSSLELGDSALYFCASSVRDTSYEQYFGPGTRLTVT.

This clone was found once. The genes are TRBV6-2 or TRBV6-3 and TRBJ1-2; 7 nucleotides align to TRBD1. Germline V gives CDR1 MNHEY, CDR2 SVGEGT. CDR3 length: 15 residues. Trimming cost V 6 bases and J 4 bases; bases outside gene matches: 11. Written as DNA, the CDR3 is TGTGCCAGCAGCCGACTACCAGGGACAGCCTATGGCTACACCTTC. Translated, it gives CASSRLPGTAYGYTF.

The chain carries TRBV6-2 or TRBV6-3 and TRBJ2-7; TRBD1 aligns across 7 bases. The CDR3 is 13 amino acids. V lost 6 bases, J lost 6 bases, and 8 bases stayed unmatched. CDR1 MNHEY and CDR2 SVGEGT come from the germline V gene. As DNA, the CDR3 is TGTGCCAGCAGCTGGGGGACAGCCGTCGAGCAGTACTTC. It specifies CASSWGTAVEQYF.

This chain joins TRBV7-9 and TRBJ2-1; 10 nucleotides agree with TRBD2. Trimming removed 5 bases from V and 10 bases from J; junction bases left unmatched: 11. This CDR3 region has 15 residues. Germline V CDR1 and CDR2: SEHNR, FQNEAQ (reference sequence). CDR3 nucleotides: TGTGCCAGCAGCCCCGTGGAGCGGGGGGGCTCCGAGCAGTTCTTC. As protein: CASSPVERGGSEQFF. The variable domain in full, with the rest retrieved from reference TRBV7-9 and TRBJ2-1, is DTGVSQNPRHKITKRGQNVTFRCDPISEHNRLYWYRQTLGQGPEFLTYFQNEAQLEKSRLLSDRFSAERPKGSFSTLEIQRTEQGDSAMYLCASSPVERGGSEQFFGPGTRLTVL.

This clone was picked up one time. This chain uses TRBV4-1 with TRBJ1-5, with TRBD1 identical over 9 bases. V trimming: 6 bases; J trimming: 3 bases; junction bases outside the gene matches: 3. The germline CDR1 and CDR2 sequences are MGHRA and YSYEKL. The CDR3 loop spans 14 amino acids. In DNA, the CDR3 is TGCGCCAGCAGGGGACAGGGCTACAATCAGCCCCAGCATTTT. Translating gives CASRGQGYNQPQHF.

The genes are TRBV5-1 and TRBJ1-1; D not resolved. Per the germline V gene, CDR1 is SGHRS and CDR2 is YFSETQ. The CDR3 length is 12 residues. V lost 1 base and J lost 7, with 8 bases in between. CDR3 coding DNA: TGCGCCAGCAGCTTGCAGACCAGTGAAGCTTTCTTT. Encoded protein: CASSLQTSEAFF. Supplemented by reference TRBV5-1 and TRBJ1-1, the full variable domain reads KAGVTQTPRYLIKTRGQQVTLSCSPISGHRSVSWYQQTPGQGLQFLFEYFSETQRNKGNFPGRFSGRQFSNSRSEMNVSTLELGDSALYLCASSLQTSEAFFGQGTRLTVV.

This chain uses TRBV5-6 with TRBJ2-7; tentatively, D is TRBD1 (5 bases). Germline loops: CDR1 SGHDT, CDR2 YYEEEE. The ends were cut back, 0 bases at V and 4 bases at J, with 11 bases in the middle. CDR3 length equals 14 residues. As DNA, the CDR3 is TGTGCCAGCAGCTTGGACAGGATGAAATACGAGCAGTACTTC. Its translation is CASSLDRMKYEQYF.

The genes are TRBV7-9 and TRBJ2-5; D unresolved. V was shortened by 1 base and J by 3 bases, with 12 bases between the two germline ends. This CDR3 region has 15 residues. The germline gives CDR1 SEHNR, CDR2 FQNEAQ (reference sequence). DNA for the CDR3: TGTGCCAGCAGCTTAGGGGGTGATCGAGAAGAGACCCAGTACTTC. Amino acids: CASSLGGDREETQYF.

V is TRBV7-6 and J is TRBJ1-4; 9 positions agree with TRBD1. The CDR3 runs 13 residues. Germline V gives CDR1 SGHVS, CDR2 FNYEAQ. J lost 17 bases, V lost 5 bases, and 12 bases had no gene match. As DNA, the CDR3 is TGTGCCAGCAGCCGATCCCCAGGACAGGGGCCCTTTTTT. This encodes CASSRSPGQGPFF.

The gene calls are TRBV20-1 and TRBJ2-5; TRBD2 aligns across 12 bases. Germline CDR1 DFQATT, CDR2 SNEGSKA (reference sequence). The CDR3 covers 16 residues. V shed 3 bases, J shed 1 base, and the junction held 6 bases outside the gene matches. The CDR3 sequence is CSASGASGGVQETQYF. In nucleotides, the CDR3 is TGCAGTGCTAGTGGGGCTAGCGGGGGGGTCCAAGAGACCCAGTACTTC.

J is TRBJ1-2 and V is TRBV24-1; 10 bases match TRBD1. J lost 7 bases, V lost 4 bases, and 8 bases had no gene match. CDR1 KGHDR and CDR2 SFDVKD come from the germline V gene. CDR3 length equals 15 residues. The CDR3 DNA is TGTGCCACCAGTGAGACGACAGGGGGCCTCTTTGGCTACACCTTC. It specifies CATSETTGGLFGYTF.

CDR3 sequence reads: CASSFGPQAMNTEAFF. The CDR3, as DNA: TGTGCCAGCAGCTTCGGCCCACAGGCGATGAACACTGAAGCTTTCTTT. The V and J genes are TRBV5-4 and TRBJ1-1, with D possibly being TRBD1 (5 bases). CDR1 SGHNT and CDR2 YYREEE come from the germline V gene (reference sequence). This CDR3 is 16 amino acids long. Trimming pared 2 bases from V and 0 bases from J, leaving 14 bases between.

In its sample, this clone was seen once. The chain employs TRBV7-3 and TRBJ1-2; D is perhaps TRBD1 (6 bases). Germline V lookup: CDR1 SGHTA, CDR2 FQGTGA. This CDR3 has 12 residues. Trimming removed 8 bases at V and 2 bases at J, with 9 bases between. The CDR3 region is CASGTGNYGYTF. The CDR3 DNA reads as TGTGCCAGCGGCACAGGGAACTATGGCTACACCTTC.

CDR3 sequence: CASSRRRQFGPYSNQPQHF. The CDR3 nucleotides read TGTGCCAGTAGCCGGAGAAGGCAGTTTGGGCCGTATAGCAATCAGCCCCAGCATTTT. V gene TRBV19 combines with J gene TRBJ1-5; D is uncertain. The CDR3 totals 19 residues. The germline CDR1 and CDR2 sequences are LNHDA and SQIVND (reference sequence). The ends were cut back, 6 bases at V and 0 bases at J, with 24 bases in the middle.

The chain links TRBV7-3 to TRBJ2-5; TRBD1 matches at 8 bases. Trimming removed 4 bases from V and 5 bases from J; junction bases left unmatched: 12. The CDR3 is made up of 16 amino acids. Looked up from germline, CDR1 is SGHTA and CDR2 is FQGTGA. In DNA, the CDR3 is TGTGCCAGCAGCTCCCGGACAGGGCGGTCCGGGGAGACCCAGTACTTC. It translates to CASSSRTGRSGETQYF.

This rearrangement joins TRBV5-1 to TRBJ1-4, with a possible D match to TRBD1 (5 bases). The CDR3 has 15 amino acids. Germline values: CDR1 SGHRS, CDR2 YFSETQ. The V and J ends lost 4 bases and 5 bases respectively, with 15 bases between them. The CDR3 protein is CASSREGLGNEKLFF. In nucleotides, the CDR3 is TGCGCCAGCAGCAGGGAGGGGTTGGGGAATGAAAAACTGTTTTTT.

The chain recombines TRBV9 with TRBJ2-5, with TRBD2 matching 9 bases. Trimming removed 2 bases from V and 5 bases from J; junction bases left unmatched: 10. CDR3 length equals 16 residues. Looked up from germline, CDR1 is SGDLS and CDR2 is YYNGEE. The CDR3 protein is CASSVQPTSGWETQYF. Here the CDR3 DNA reads TGTGCCAGCAGCGTCCAACCGACTAGCGGATGGGAGACCCAGTACTTC.

V gene TRBV27 combines with J gene TRBJ2-5; 13 nucleotides align to TRBD2. Per germline, CDR1 MNHEY and CDR2 SMNVEV (reference sequence). V dropped 5 bases and J dropped 3; count of bases not matched to a gene: 9. The CDR3 spans 17 residues. CDR3 nucleotide sequence: TGTGCCAGCAGTCCGCCTGCCGGGACTAGCGGGGAAGAGACCCAGTACTTC. This sequence encodes CASSPPAGTSGEETQYF.

This chain links TRBV12-3 or TRBV12-4 with TRBJ1-5; no reliable D call. Trimming cost V 6 bases and J 0 bases, with 6 bases left between them. The CDR3 is made up of 13 amino acids. The chain's CDR3 is CASRDFSNQPQHF. CDR3 coding DNA: TGTGCCAGCAGGGACTTTAGCAATCAGCCCCAGCATTTT.

This clone turned up a few times. This chain joins TRBV4-1 and TRBJ2-3, with 15 bases matching TRBD2. Germline V gene data show CDR1 as MGHRA and CDR2 as YSYEKL. CDR3 length: 16 amino acids. The V and J ends lost 1 base and 9 bases, in that order; junction bases with no gene match: 5. The CDR3 is CASSQGGLAGGGTQYF. The CDR3 DNA is TGCGCCAGCAGCCAAGGGGGACTAGCGGGGGGAGGAACGCAGTATTTT.

V and J are TRBV9 and TRBJ1-2, with TRBD1 as a possible D gene (5 bases). This CDR3 has 15 residues. CDR1 and CDR2 (germline): SGDLS, YYNGEE. The V end was cut by 7 bases, the J end by 3 bases, with 19 bases between. CDR3 sequence: CASPKVWGYDYGYTF. As DNA, the CDR3 is TGTGCCAGCCCAAAAGTCTGGGGGTATGACTATGGCTACACCTTC.

The J gene is TRBJ2-7, the V gene TRBV29-1, with a tentative D call TRBD1 (6 bases). V was shortened by 7 bases and J by 6 bases, with 16 bases between the two germline ends. CDR3 length equals 12 residues. CDR1 is SQVTM, CDR2 ANQGSEA, per germline. The CDR3 loop reads CSAGQSDGEQYF. CDR3 coding DNA: TGCAGCGCAGGACAGTCCGACGGCGAGCAGTACTTC.

This chain links TRBV16 with TRBJ1-2; D possibly corresponds to TRBD1 (5 bases). CDR1 is KGHSY and CDR2 is FQNENV in the germline V gene. This CDR3 spans 14 amino acids. Trimming shortened V by 5 bases and J by 4 bases, and 14 bases separated the two germline ends. CDR3 loop: CASSGMGRFYGYTF. Written as DNA, the CDR3 is TGTGCCAGCAGCGGAATGGGGCGGTTCTATGGCTACACCTTC.